This TCR beta chain was recovered during a study of CD4 and CD8 cells across lung adenocarcinoma regions. The patients had localized lung adenocarcinoma, a non-small cell subtype. TCRdb called the PCR reads again in MiXCR, with one record for every CDR3 protein. The table includes approximately 19,000 distinct CDR3 sequences, roughly half detected once. The CDR3 comprises 15 residues, both ends counted. Germline-derived CDR1 and CDR2 are MNHNS and SASEGT. In regard to this clonotype: The CDR3 carries no conserved terminal phenylalanine or tryptophan, so it likely arises from a read error. The limits of the CDR3 on the DNA are not certain, so only TCRdb's listed CDR3 is given.

This chain connects TRBV6-1 to TRBJ2-5; no DNA check was done on the table's D call, TRBD1. The clonotype comes from a female donor with lung adenocarcinoma. The CD4 and CD8 labels of this study may be unreliable. The sequenced sample was CD8+ T cells from the center of a lung tumor. CDR3 protein: CASSEGTGRKETQHS.